These 18 T cell receptor beta chains came from one sample sequenced in a study of T-cell reconstitution after alpha-beta-depleted transplantation in children. The TCRbeta library incorporated unique molecular identifiers. TCRdb re-called the PCR reads through MiXCR, storing one row per CDR3 protein. The table has over 150,000 distinct CDR3 sequences, 13% to 15% seen once. The sample here was PBMCs from the stem cell graft donor, taken from the stem cell graft. These receptors all come from a human donor who donated a stem cell graft to a child with acute lymphoblastic leukemia.

Ten or more counts support this clonotype. V gene TRBV10-3 combines with J gene TRBJ2-2; D not resolved. V dropped 3 bases and J dropped 3 bases, with 8 bases sitting between them. The CDR3 is 14 residues long. CDR1 and CDR2 from the germline V gene are ENHRY and SYGVKD. The CDR3 reads CAISDRTYTGELFF. DNA for the CDR3: TGTGCCATCAGTGACCGGACGTACACCGGGGAGCTGTTTTTT.

This rearrangement joins TRBV12-3 or TRBV12-4 to TRBJ1-1; D call uncertain. The ends were cut back, 8 bases at V and 1 base at J, with 20 bases in the middle. The CDR3 loop spans 16 amino acids. CDR3 coding DNA: TGTGCCAGCGGATCCCAGAGAGTATCAGGGAACACTGAAGCTTTCTTT. Amino acids: CASGSQRVSGNTEAFF.

This clonotype was seen repeatedly, ten times or more. This chain joins TRBV7-6 and TRBJ1-1; D gene ambiguous. CDR1 is SGHVS, CDR2 FNYEAQ, per germline. Trimming removed 1 base at V and 5 bases at J, with 11 bases between. The CDR3 runs to 14 residues. The CDR3 loop is CASSLVPKETEAFF. CDR3 coding DNA: TGTGCCAGCAGCTTAGTACCCAAAGAGACTGAAGCTTTCTTT.

This clonotype occurred many times. The chain has TRBV5-1 and TRBJ1-1; 8 bases match TRBD1. Germline V CDR1 and CDR2: SGHRS, YFSETQ. The CDR3 covers 15 residues. Trimming removed 0 bases from V and 1 base from J; junction bases left unmatched: 2. CDR3 DNA: TGCGCCAGCAGCTTGGAGCAGGGGGCGAACACTGAAGCTTTCTTT. It is translated as CASSLEQGANTEAFF.

The chain carries TRBV10-3 and TRBJ2-5, with 7 bases aligning to TRBD1. Germline loops: CDR1 ENHRY, CDR2 SYGVKD. This CDR3 region has 14 residues. V lost 3 bases and J lost 5; bases outside the gene matches: 6. CDR3 nucleotides: TGTGCCATCAGTGACCGACAGGGTGGGGAGACCCAGTACTTC. Protein sequence: CAISDRQGGETQYF.

The genes are TRBV5-1 and TRBJ1-1; 7 nucleotides match TRBD1. V dropped 5 bases and J dropped 1; count of bases not matched to a gene: 5. The CDR3 length is 14 residues. Germline CDR1 is SGHRS and CDR2 is YFSETQ. The chain's CDR3 is CASRPDRTNTEAFF. CDR3 DNA sequence: TGCGCCAGCAGGCCGGACAGGACGAACACTGAAGCTTTCTTT.

This chain links TRBV7-9 with TRBJ2-5; 10 bases align to TRBD1. Germline trimming cut 6 bases from V and 3 bases from J; bases unmatched to any gene: 4. There are 14 residues in the CDR3. Germline V gene lookup returns CDR1 SEHNR and CDR2 FQNEAQ (reference sequence). The CDR3 coding sequence is TGTGCCAGCAGGGACGGACAGGGGGAAGAGACCCAGTACTTC. Protein sequence: CASRDGQGEETQYF.

This clonotype was seen many times. J is TRBJ2-7 and V is TRBV28; 8 bases map to TRBD2. V was clipped by 6 bases and J by 0 bases; unmatched bases: 4. In germline, CDR1 is MDHEN, CDR2 SYDVKM. The CDR3 has 14 amino acids. CDR3 DNA: TGTGCCAGCAGCGGGAGGGGAAGCTCCTACGAGCAGTACTTC. Its protein is CASSGRGSSYEQYF.

This clonotype was recorded many times. J is TRBJ2-3 and V is TRBV5-1; 11 bases fit TRBD1. Germline V lookup: CDR1 SGHRS, CDR2 YFSETQ. The CDR3 has 14 amino acids. J was trimmed by 5 bases and V by 3 bases; bases with no gene match: 2. This CDR3 reads CASSWGQGEDTQYF. The CDR3 bases are TGCGCCAGCAGCTGGGGACAGGGGGAAGATACGCAGTATTTT.

This clonotype was picked up many times. CDR3 region: CASSKNRANTGELFF. CDR3 in DNA: TGTGCCAGTTCTAAGAACAGGGCTAACACCGGGGAGCTGTTTTTT. The chain uses TRBV19 and TRBJ2-2, with D possibly being TRBD1 (6 bases). Germline CDR1 and CDR2: LNHDA and SQIVND (reference sequence). The CDR3 contains 15 residues. Trimming took 8 bases from V and 2 from J, leaving 15 bases between them.

This clonotype showed up many times. The chain couples TRBV7-2 to TRBJ2-3; TRBD2 agrees at 8 bases. The CDR3 covers 14 residues. CDR1 and CDR2 from the germline V gene are SGHTA and FQGNSA. Trimming removed 1 base from V and 4 bases from J; junction bases left unmatched: 1. The CDR3 coding sequence is TGTGCCAGCAGCTTAGTAGCGGGATCAGATACGCAGTATTTT. It codes for CASSLVAGSDTQYF. The full variable domain, its missing parts supplied by reference TRBV7-2 and TRBJ2-3, is GAGVSQSPSNKVTEKGKDVELRCDPISGHTALYWYRQSLGQGLEFLIYFQGNSAPDKSGLPSDRFSAERTGGSVSTLTIQRTQQEDSAVYLCASSLVAGSDTQYFGPGTRLTVL.

This clonotype was observed a few times. This chain links TRBV20-1 with TRBJ2-1, with 7 bases identical to TRBD2. Germline values: CDR1 DFQATT, CDR2 SNEGSKA (reference sequence). The CDR3 runs to 17 residues. The trim removed 5 bases at V and 0 bases at J, leaving 13 bases unmatched. DNA for the CDR3: TGCAGTGCTGGGAGAGGGGAGGGATTGGGCTCCTACAATGAGCAGTTCTTC. It encodes CSAGRGEGLGSYNEQFF.

This clonotype occurred many times. The chain carries TRBV4-2 and TRBJ2-7; 12 bases are shared with TRBD1. CDR3 length: 16 amino acids. The V gene end was trimmed by 1 base and the J gene end by 6 bases; junction bases not matched to a gene: 7. The germline V gene encodes CDR1 LGHNA and CDR2 YNFKEQ. The CDR3 loop is CASSQVVGTGGGEQYF. DNA for the CDR3: TGTGCCAGCAGCCAAGTGGTTGGGACAGGGGGCGGCGAGCAGTACTTC.

This clonotype has ten or more counts. V and J are TRBV28 and TRBJ2-7; 7 bases fit TRBD1. J lost 7 bases, V lost 8 bases, and 17 bases had no gene match. The V gene's germline CDR1 is MDHEN and CDR2 SYDVKM. CDR3 length: 15 residues. This chain's CDR3 is CASPPRDSDLGEQYF. DNA for the CDR3: TGTGCCAGCCCCCCCCGGGACAGTGATCTGGGTGAGCAGTACTTC.

This clonotype turned up a few times. V gene TRBV5-1 combines with J gene TRBJ1-2; 10 bases are shared with TRBD1. CDR1 SGHRS and CDR2 YFSETQ come from the germline V gene. The CDR3 is made up of 14 amino acids. V lost 4 bases, J lost 4 bases, and 4 bases stayed unmatched. As DNA, the CDR3 is TGCGCCAGCAGCCGGACAGGGGGTGGCTATGGCTACACCTTC. This encodes CASSRTGGGYGYTF.

This clonotype has at least ten counts. V usage is TRBV12-3 or TRBV12-4 and J usage is TRBJ2-7; D assignment may be TRBD1 or TRBD2 (6 bases each). This CDR3 region has 14 residues. Trimming shortened V by 3 bases and J by 3 bases, and 12 bases separated the two germline ends. The CDR3 region has the DNA TGTGCCAGCAGTTTGGGGGGCTCAGTCTACGAGCAGTACTTC. Protein product: CASSLGGSVYEQYF.

This clonotype was recorded many times. CDR3 loop: CASSEGLAGGIYEQYF. CDR3 sequence (DNA): TGTGCCAGCAGTGAAGGCCTAGCGGGAGGGATTTACGAGCAGTACTTC. This sequence joins TRBV6-1 and TRBJ2-7; 12 nucleotides align to TRBD2. Trimming took 1 base from V and 4 from J; bases not matched to a gene: 5. Germline CDR1 is MNHNS and CDR2 is SASEGT. This CDR3 contains 16 residues.

There are many counts of this clonotype. The chain uses TRBV7-9 and TRBJ1-6; D is undetermined. The V end lost 2 bases, the J end lost 15 bases, and 11 bases lay between the germline ends. This CDR3 has 12 residues. Germline lookup yields CDR1 SEHNR and CDR2 FQNEAQ (reference sequence). The CDR3 sequence is CASSLRGFDLHF. DNA of the CDR3: TGTGCCAGCAGCTTAAGAGGGTTTGACCTCCACTTT.